The sample holds one count of the clone carrying this TCR beta chain. There are 12 residues in the CDR3. Between the trimmed V and J ends, which lost 8 bases and 6 bases, there was a span of 12 bases. In germline, CDR1 is SGHVS, CDR2 FNYEAQ. Isolated RNA was reverse transcribed into cDNA used as the sequencing template. Profiling relied on immunoSEQ multiplex PCR, and the TCRdb table lists in-frame clones only, not all of them. The sample yields around 50,000 clones, about 96% seen once. This record comes from a study of CD8+ T cells in alopecia areata. The receptor's source is a human donor with alopecia areata. Sequences were derived from CD8+ T cells sorted from blood, sampled at week 0. V and J are TRBV7-6 and TRBJ2-3, with D possibly TRBD2 on 7 matching bases. The CDR3 here is CASSRGGDTQYF. CDR3 DNA: TGTGCCAGCTCGAGGGGGGGTGATACGCAGTATTTT.